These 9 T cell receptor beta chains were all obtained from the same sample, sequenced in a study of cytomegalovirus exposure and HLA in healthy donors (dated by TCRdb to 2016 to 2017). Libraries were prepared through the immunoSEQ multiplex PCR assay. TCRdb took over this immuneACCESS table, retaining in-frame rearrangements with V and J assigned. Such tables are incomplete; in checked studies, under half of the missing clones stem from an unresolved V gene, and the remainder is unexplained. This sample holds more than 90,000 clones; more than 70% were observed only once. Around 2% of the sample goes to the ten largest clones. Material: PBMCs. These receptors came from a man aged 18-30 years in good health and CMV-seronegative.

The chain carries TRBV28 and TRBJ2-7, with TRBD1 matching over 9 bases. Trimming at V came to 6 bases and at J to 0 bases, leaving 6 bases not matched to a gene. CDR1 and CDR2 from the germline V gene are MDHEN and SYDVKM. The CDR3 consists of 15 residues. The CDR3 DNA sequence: TGTGCCAGCAGCCCAGGGACAGGGAGCTCCTACGAGCAGTACTTC. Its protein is CASSPGTGSSYEQYF.

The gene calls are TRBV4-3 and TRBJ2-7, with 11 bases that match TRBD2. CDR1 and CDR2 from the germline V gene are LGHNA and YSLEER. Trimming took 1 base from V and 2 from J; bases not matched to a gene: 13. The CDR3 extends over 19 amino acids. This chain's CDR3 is CASSQAGSGGALETYEQYF. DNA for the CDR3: TGCGCCAGCAGCCAAGCGGGTAGCGGGGGGGCCCTAGAAACCTACGAGCAGTACTTC.

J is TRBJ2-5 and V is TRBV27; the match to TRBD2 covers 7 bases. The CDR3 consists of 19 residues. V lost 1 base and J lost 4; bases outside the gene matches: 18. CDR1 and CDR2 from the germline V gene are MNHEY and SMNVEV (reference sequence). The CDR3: CASSLYFWGGGGNVETQYF. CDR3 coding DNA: TGTGCCAGCAGTTTATATTTCTGGGGTGGGGGGGGAAACGTAGAGACCCAGTACTTC.

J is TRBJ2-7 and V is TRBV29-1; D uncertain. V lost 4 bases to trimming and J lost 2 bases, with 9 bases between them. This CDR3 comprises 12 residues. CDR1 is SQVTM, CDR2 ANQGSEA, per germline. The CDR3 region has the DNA TGCAGCGTTGCACTGGTGACCTACGAGCAGTACTTC. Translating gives CSVALVTYEQYF.

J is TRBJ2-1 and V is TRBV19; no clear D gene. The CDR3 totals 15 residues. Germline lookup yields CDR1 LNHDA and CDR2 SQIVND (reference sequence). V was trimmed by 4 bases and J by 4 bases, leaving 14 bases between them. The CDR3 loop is CASSTQLTEYNEQFF. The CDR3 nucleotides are TGTGCCAGTAGTACACAGCTAACAGAATACAATGAGCAGTTCTTC.

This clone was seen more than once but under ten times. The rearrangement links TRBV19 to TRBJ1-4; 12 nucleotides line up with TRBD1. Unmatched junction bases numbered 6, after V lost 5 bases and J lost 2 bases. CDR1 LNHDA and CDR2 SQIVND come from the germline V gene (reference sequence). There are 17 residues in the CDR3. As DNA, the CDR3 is TGTGCCAGTAGTGCGGGACAGGGGGCGCCGACTAATGAAAAACTGTTTTTT. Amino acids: CASSAGQGAPTNEKLFF.

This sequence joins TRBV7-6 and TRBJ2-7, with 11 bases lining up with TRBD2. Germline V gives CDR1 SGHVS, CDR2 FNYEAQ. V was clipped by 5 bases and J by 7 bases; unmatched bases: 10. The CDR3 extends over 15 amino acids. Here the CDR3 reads CASSVSTSGRSEQYF. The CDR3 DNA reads TGTGCCAGCAGCGTGAGTACTAGCGGGAGATCGGAGCAGTACTTC.

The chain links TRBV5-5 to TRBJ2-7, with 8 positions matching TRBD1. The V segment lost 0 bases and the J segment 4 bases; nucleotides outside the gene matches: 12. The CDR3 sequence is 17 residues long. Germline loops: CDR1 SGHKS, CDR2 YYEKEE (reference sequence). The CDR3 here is CASSLGPRTGIRYEQYF. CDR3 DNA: TGTGCCAGCAGCTTGGGACCCAGGACAGGGATAAGGTACGAGCAGTACTTC. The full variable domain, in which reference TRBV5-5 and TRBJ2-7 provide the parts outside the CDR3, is DAGVTQSPTHLIKTRGQQVTLRCSPISGHKSVSWYQQVLGQGPQFIFQYYEKEERGRGNFPDRFSARQFPNYSSELNVNALLLGDSALYLCASSLGPRTGIRYEQYFGPGTRLTVT.

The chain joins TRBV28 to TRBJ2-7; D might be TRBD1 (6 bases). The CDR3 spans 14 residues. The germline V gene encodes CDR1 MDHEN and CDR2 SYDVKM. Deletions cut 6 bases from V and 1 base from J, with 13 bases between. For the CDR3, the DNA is TGTGCCAGCAGGATGCCGGGACAATCCTACGAGCAGTACTTC. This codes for CASRMPGQSYEQYF.